The 14 T cell receptor beta chains below come from one sample, sequenced in a study of cytomegalovirus exposure and HLA in healthy donors. Assay: immunoSEQ multiplex PCR; the TCRdb copy retains only in-frame clones and omits some. The sample contains about 72,000 clones, 94% of which appear only once. Sequencing was performed on PBMCs. Receptors originate from a woman aged 18-30 years in good health and CMV-seropositive.

The rearrangement joins TRBV7-9 to TRBJ1-1; TRBD1 agrees at 9 bases. This CDR3 contains 12 residues. Losses at the gene ends were 3 bases for V and 7 bases for J; bases not matched to a gene: 0. Germline assignment: CDR1 SEHNR and CDR2 FQNEAQ (reference sequence). As DNA, the CDR3 is TGTGCCAGCAGCTTGGGACAGGGTGAAGCTTTCTTT. It specifies CASSLGQGEAFF.

The rearrangement links TRBV7-7 to TRBJ2-1; 8 nucleotides align to TRBD1. This CDR3 has 15 residues. Germline CDR1 SSHAT, CDR2 FNYEAQ (reference sequence). J was trimmed by 6 bases and V by 4 bases; bases with no gene match: 8. DNA for the CDR3: TGTGCCAGCAGCTCAGGGGGCTCGGAGGGCAATGAGCAGTTCTTC. Protein product: CASSSGGSEGNEQFF. Full variable domain (remainder filled in from reference TRBV7-7 and TRBJ2-1): GAGVSQSPRYKVTKRGQDVTLRCDPISSHATLYWYQQALGQGPEFLTYFNYEAQPDKSGLPSDRFSAERPEGSISTLTIQRTEQRDSAMYRCASSSGGSEGNEQFFGPGTRLTVL.

This chain connects TRBV2 to TRBJ2-5, with D unresolved. CDR1 is SNHLY and CDR2 is FYNNEI in the germline V gene. This CDR3 is built from 13 residues. V was cut by 7 bases and J by 5 bases, with 14 bases left in between. The CDR3 DNA reads TGTGCCAGCACCGAAGCCCCATTGGAGACCCAGTACTTC. It yields the protein CASTEAPLETQYF.

The V and J genes are TRBV19 and TRBJ1-5, with 11 bases fitting TRBD1. Trimming at V came to 6 bases and at J to 3 bases, leaving 7 bases not matched to a gene. Germline V gene sequence: CDR1 LNHDA, CDR2 SQIVND (reference sequence). There are 16 residues in the CDR3. The CDR3 DNA follows: TGTGCCAGTAGACCCGGGACAGGGGGTCCCAATCAGCCCCAGCATTTT. Translation: CASRPGTGGPNQPQHF.

The chain links TRBV5-4 to TRBJ2-1; perhaps TRBD2 as D (5 bases). The CDR3 consists of 16 residues. The germline V and J ends were trimmed by 0 bases and 2 bases, with 12 bases remaining between them. Germline CDR1 and CDR2: SGHNT and YYREEE (reference sequence). In nucleotides, the CDR3 is TGTGCCAGCAGCTTGGACTTGAGGGCCACCTACAATGAGCAGTTCTTC. This sequence encodes CASSLDLRATYNEQFF.

The gene calls are TRBV6-5 and TRBJ2-1, with 10 bases that match TRBD1. Germline V lookup: CDR1 MNHEY, CDR2 SVGAGI. V lost 4 bases, J lost 8 bases, and 8 bases stayed unmatched. This CDR3 spans 15 amino acids. CDR3 DNA: TGTGCCAGCAGTTTTAGGGACAGGGGACGGGATGAGCAGTTCTTC. Translating it yields CASSFRDRGRDEQFF.

V and J are TRBV14 and TRBJ2-3, with 7 bases fitting TRBD2. CDR3 length: 19 residues. Germline V lookup: CDR1 SGHDN, CDR2 FVKESK. J lost 0 bases, V lost 4 bases, and 16 bases had no gene match. CDR3 DNA sequence: TGTGCCAGCAGCCTCCTCCACGCGGGAGTTCCCTCCAGCACAGATACGCAGTATTTT. Translated, it gives CASSLLHAGVPSSTDTQYF.

The chain recombines TRBV4-2 with TRBJ1-2; D unresolved. The CDR3 covers 14 residues. V lost 2 bases and J 6 bases, leaving 13 bases between the germline ends. Germline lookup yields CDR1 LGHNA and CDR2 YNFKEQ. DNA of the CDR3: TGTGCCAGCAGCCAATTGGGCAGTATGGATGGCTACACCTTC. Its translation is CASSQLGSMDGYTF.

The rearrangement joins TRBV29-1 to TRBJ2-7; TRBD1 matches at 9 bases. V dropped 4 bases and J dropped 6; count of bases not matched to a gene: 10. CDR1 is SQVTM, CDR2 ANQGSEA, per germline. This CDR3 has 14 residues. In DNA, the CDR3 is TGCAGCGTTGTTCCGGGACAGGGACGTCGCGAGCAGTACTTC. As protein: CSVVPGQGRREQYF.

The rearrangement joins TRBV11-1 to TRBJ1-5; TRBD1 might be the D (6 bases). Germline values: CDR1 SGHAT, CDR2 FQDESV (reference sequence). The ends were cut back, 1 base at V and 5 bases at J, with 6 bases in the middle. This CDR3 spans 13 amino acids. The CDR3 DNA sequence: TGTGCCAGCAGCTTAGACAGGGATCAGCCCCAGCATTTT. Encoded protein: CASSLDRDQPQHF.

V usage is TRBV30 and J usage is TRBJ1-3, with D uncertain. Germline V gene sequence: CDR1 GTSNPN, CDR2 SVGIG (reference sequence). Trimming stripped 0 bases from V and 0 bases from J, with 6 bases between. CDR3 length: 14 residues. The CDR3 is CAWSVAFSGNTIYF. The CDR3 DNA sequence: TGTGCCTGGAGTGTGGCCTTCTCTGGAAACACCATATATTTT.

The CDR3 protein is CASSRSGYNEQFF. In DNA, the CDR3 is TGTGCCAGCAGTCGTTCAGGATACAATGAGCAGTTCTTC. The chain links TRBV27 to TRBJ2-1; D uncertain. In germline, CDR1 is MNHEY, CDR2 SMNVEV (reference sequence). This CDR3 spans 13 amino acids. V was cut by 5 bases and J by 4 bases, with 9 bases left in between.

This clone is a singleton in its sample. The gene calls are TRBV4-1 and TRBJ1-1, with D hard to call. The V and J ends lost 2 bases and 4 bases respectively, with 14 bases between them. CDR1 is MGHRA, CDR2 YSYEKL, per germline. The CDR3 is 15 residues long. The CDR3 DNA reads TGCGCCAGCAGCCAACAAGAGAGGGAGGGCACTGAAGCTTTCTTT. Its translation is CASSQQEREGTEAFF.

This chain uses TRBV10-3 with TRBJ2-2; 10 bases are a match to TRBD1. This CDR3 region has 14 residues. Germline CDR1 is ENHRY and CDR2 is SYGVKD. The trim removed 8 bases at V and 6 bases at J, leaving 6 bases unmatched. In nucleotides, the CDR3 is TGTGCCATCGCCGGGACAGGGGATTCCGGGGAGCTGTTTTTT. Its translation: CAIAGTGDSGELFF.